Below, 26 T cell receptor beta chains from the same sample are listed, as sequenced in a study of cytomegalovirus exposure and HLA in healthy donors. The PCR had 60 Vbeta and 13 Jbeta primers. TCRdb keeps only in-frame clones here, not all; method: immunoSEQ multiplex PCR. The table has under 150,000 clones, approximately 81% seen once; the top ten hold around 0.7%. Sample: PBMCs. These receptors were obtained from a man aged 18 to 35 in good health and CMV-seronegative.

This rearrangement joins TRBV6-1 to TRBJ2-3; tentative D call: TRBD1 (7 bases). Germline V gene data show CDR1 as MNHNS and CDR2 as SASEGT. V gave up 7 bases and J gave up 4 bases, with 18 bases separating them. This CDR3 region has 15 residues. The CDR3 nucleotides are TGTGCCAGCAAATCAGGAACAGGGGAGGCAGATACGCAGTATTTT. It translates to CASKSGTGEADTQYF.

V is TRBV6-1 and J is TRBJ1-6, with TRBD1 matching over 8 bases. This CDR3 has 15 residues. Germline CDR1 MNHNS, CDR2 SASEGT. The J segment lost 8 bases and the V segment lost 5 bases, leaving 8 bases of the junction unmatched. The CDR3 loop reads CASSSTGTGYSPLHF. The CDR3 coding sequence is TGTGCCAGCAGTTCCACCGGGACAGGATATTCACCCCTCCACTTT.

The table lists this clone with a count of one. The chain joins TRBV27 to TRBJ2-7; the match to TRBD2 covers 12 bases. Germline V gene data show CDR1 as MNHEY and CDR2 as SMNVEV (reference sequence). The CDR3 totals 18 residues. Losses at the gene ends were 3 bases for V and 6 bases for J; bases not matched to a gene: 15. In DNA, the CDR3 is TGTGCCAGCAGTTTCTTACTAGCGGGGGGCCCAAAAGCGCTCGAGCAGTACTTC. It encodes CASSFLLAGGPKALEQYF.

As DNA, the CDR3 is TGCGCCAGCAGCCAAGGCCTAAATCAGCCCCAGCATTTT. This encodes CASSQGLNQPQHF. The chain has TRBV4-3 and TRBJ1-5; no clear D gene. The germline V gene has CDR1 LGHNA and CDR2 YSLEER. This CDR3 spans 13 amino acids. The V gene lost 1 base and the J gene lost 4 bases, with 5 bases spanning the gap.

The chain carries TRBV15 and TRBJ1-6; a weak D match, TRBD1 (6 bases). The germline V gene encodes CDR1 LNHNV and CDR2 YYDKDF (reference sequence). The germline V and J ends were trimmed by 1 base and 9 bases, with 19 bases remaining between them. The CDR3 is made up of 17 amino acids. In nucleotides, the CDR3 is TGTGCCACCAGCAGAGCCCACAGGGCAGATGGTGGTTCACCCCTCCACTTT. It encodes CATSRAHRADGGSPLHF.

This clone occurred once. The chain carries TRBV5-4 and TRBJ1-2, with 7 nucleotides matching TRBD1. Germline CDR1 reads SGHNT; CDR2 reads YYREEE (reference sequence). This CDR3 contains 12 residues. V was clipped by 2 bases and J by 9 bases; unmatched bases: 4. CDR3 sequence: CASSFRDSRYTF. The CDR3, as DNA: TGTGCCAGCAGCTTCCGGGACAGCCGCTACACCTTC.

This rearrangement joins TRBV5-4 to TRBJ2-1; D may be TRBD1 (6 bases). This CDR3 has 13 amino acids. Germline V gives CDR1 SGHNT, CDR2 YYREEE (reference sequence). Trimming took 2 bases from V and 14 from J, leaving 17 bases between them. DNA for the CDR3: TGTGCCAGCAGCTTCAGTACTAGGCAGGGGAAGTTCTTC. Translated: CASSFSTRQGKFF.

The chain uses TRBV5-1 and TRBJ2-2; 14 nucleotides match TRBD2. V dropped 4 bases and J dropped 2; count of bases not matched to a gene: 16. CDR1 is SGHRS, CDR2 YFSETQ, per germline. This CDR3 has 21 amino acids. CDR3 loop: CASSPSPVGTSGGPNTGELFF. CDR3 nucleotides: TGCGCCAGCAGCCCATCCCCCGTGGGGACTAGCGGGGGACCCAACACCGGGGAGCTGTTTTTT.

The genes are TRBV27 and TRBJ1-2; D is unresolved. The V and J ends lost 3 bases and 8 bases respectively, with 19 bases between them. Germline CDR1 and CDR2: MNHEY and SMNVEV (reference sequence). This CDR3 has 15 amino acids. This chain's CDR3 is CASSFRVGGLEGYTF. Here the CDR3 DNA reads TGTGCCAGCAGTTTTAGGGTCGGAGGGCTCGAGGGCTACACCTTC.

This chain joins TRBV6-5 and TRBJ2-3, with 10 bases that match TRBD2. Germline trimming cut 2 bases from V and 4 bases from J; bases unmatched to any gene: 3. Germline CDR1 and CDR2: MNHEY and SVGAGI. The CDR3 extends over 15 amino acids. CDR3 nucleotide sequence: TGTGCCAGCAGTTACGCTAGCGGGGGAGCAGATACGCAGTATTTT. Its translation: CASSYASGGADTQYF.

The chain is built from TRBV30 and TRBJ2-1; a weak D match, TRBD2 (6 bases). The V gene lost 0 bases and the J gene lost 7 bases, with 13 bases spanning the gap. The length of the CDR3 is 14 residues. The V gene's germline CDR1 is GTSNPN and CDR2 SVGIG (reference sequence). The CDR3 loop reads CAWSVAGLANEQFF. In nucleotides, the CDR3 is TGTGCCTGGAGTGTAGCAGGGCTAGCGAATGAGCAGTTCTTC.

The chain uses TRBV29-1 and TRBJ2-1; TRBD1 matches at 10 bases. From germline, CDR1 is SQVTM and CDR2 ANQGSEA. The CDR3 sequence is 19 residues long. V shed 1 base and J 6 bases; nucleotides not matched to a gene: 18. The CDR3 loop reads CSVEGGTGESRTPPNEQFF. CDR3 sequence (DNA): TGCAGCGTTGAAGGGGGGACAGGGGAATCAAGGACTCCCCCCAATGAGCAGTTCTTC.

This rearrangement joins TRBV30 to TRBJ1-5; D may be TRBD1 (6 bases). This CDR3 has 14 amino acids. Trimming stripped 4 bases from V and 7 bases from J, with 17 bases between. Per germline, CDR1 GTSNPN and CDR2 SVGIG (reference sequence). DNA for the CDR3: TGTGCCTGGAAGTACCAGGGGATGGGACAGCCCCAGCATTTT. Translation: CAWKYQGMGQPQHF. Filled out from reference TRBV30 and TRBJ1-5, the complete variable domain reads SQTIHQWPATLVQPVGSPLSLECTVEGTSNPNLYWYRQAAGRGLQLLFYSVGIGQISSEVPQNLSASRPQDRQFILSSKKLLLSDSGFYLCAWKYQGMGQPQHFGDGTRLSIL.

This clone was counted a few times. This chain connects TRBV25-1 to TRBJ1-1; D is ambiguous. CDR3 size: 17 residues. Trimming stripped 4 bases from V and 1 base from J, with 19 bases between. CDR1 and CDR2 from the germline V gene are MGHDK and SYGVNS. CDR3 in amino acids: CASSALGRLRSNTEAFF. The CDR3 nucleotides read TGTGCCAGCAGTGCCCTAGGTAGGCTTAGGTCGAACACTGAAGCTTTCTTT.

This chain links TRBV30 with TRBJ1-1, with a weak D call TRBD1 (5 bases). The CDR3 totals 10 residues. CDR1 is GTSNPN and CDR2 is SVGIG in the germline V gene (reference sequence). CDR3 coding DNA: TGTGCTTCAGGGAACAGAGAAGCTTTCTTT. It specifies CASGNREAFF.

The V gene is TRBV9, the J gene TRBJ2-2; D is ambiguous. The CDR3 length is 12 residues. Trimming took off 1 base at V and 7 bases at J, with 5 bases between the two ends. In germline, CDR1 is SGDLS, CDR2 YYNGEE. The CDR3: CASSVPHGELFF. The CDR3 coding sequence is TGTGCCAGCAGCGTACCCCACGGGGAGCTGTTTTTT.

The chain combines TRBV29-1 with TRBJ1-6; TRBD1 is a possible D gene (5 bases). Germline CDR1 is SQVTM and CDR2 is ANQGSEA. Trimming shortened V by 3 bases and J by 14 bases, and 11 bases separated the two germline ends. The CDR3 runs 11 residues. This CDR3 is CSVDVQGTLHF. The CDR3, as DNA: TGCAGCGTTGACGTGCAGGGCACCCTCCACTTT.

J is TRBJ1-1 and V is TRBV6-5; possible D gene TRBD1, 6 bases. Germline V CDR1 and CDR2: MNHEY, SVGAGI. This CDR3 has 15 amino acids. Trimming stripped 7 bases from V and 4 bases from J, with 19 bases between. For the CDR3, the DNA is TGTGCCAGCACCATACAGGGCGGTAGAGTCACTGAAGCTTTCTTT. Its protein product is CASTIQGGRVTEAFF.

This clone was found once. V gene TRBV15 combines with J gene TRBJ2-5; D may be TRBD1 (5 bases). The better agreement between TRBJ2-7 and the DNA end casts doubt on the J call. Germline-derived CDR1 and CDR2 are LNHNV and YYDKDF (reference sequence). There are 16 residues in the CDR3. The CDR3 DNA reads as TGTGCCACCAGCAGAGATACAGGACCCAGCTCCTACGAGCAGTACTTC. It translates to CATSRDTGPSSYEQYF.

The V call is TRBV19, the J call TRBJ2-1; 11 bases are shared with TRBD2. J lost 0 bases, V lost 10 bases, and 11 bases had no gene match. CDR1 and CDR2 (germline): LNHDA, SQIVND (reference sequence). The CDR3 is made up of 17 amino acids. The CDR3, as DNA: TGTGCCATCCCCGGGGCTAGCGGGGGGCCCTCCTACAATGAGCAGTTCTTC. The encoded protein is CAIPGASGGPSYNEQFF.

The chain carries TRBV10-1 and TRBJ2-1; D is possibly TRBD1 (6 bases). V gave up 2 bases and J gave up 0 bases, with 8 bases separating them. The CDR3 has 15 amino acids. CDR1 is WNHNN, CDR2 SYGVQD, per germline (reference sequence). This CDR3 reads CASSETGTSYNEQFF. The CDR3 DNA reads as TGCGCCAGCAGTGAGACAGGGACCTCCTACAATGAGCAGTTCTTC.

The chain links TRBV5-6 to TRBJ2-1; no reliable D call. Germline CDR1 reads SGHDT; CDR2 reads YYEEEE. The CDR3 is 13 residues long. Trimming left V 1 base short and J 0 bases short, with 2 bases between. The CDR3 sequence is CASSLRSYNEQFF. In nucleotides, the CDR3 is TGTGCCAGCAGCTTGCGCTCCTACAATGAGCAGTTCTTC.

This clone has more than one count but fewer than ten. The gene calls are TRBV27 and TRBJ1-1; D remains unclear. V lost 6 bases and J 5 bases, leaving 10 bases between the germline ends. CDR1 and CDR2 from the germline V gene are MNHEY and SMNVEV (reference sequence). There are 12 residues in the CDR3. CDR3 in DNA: TGTGCCAGCAGCCGAGGCCCGACTGAAGCTTTCTTT. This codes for CASSRGPTEAFF.

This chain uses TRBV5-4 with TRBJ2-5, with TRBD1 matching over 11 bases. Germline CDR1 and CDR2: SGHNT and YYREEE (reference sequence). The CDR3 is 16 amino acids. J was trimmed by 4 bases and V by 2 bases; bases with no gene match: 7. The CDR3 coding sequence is TGTGCCAGCAGCTTATATACCGGGACAGGGGGAGAGACCCAGTACTTC. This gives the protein CASSLYTGTGGETQYF.

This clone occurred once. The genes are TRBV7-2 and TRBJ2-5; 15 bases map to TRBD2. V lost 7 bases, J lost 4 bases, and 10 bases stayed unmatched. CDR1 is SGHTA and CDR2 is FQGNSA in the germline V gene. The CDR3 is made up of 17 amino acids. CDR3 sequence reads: CASIRTSGGAIRETQYF. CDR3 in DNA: TGTGCCAGCATCCGGACTAGCGGGGGGGCCATTCGAGAGACCCAGTACTTC.

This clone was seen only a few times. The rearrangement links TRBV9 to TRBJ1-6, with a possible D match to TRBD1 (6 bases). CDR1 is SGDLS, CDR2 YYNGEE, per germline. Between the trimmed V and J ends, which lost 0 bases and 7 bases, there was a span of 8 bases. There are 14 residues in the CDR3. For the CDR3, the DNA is TGTGCCAGCAGCGTAGATGGGGGCAATTCACCCCTCCACTTT. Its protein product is CASSVDGGNSPLHF.